Each of the 32 T cell receptor beta chains below was sequenced from the same sample in a study of cytomegalovirus exposure and HLA in healthy donors. TCRdb keeps only in-frame clones here, not all; method: immunoSEQ multiplex PCR. Among 55,000 to 70,000 clones listed, roughly 91% were seen once. What was sequenced was PBMCs. These receptors all stem from a woman aged 25-40 years in good health and CMV-seronegative.

The chain joins TRBV5-1 to TRBJ2-1, with no clear D. Germline V gene sequence: CDR1 SGHRS, CDR2 YFSETQ. CDR3 length equals 14 residues. V was cut by 0 bases and J by 5 bases, with 9 bases left in between. The CDR3 nucleotides read TGCGCCAGCAGCTTGGTAATCCGAGACAATGAGCAGTTCTTC. Its translation: CASSLVIRDNEQFF.

This clone was seen a few times. The chain employs TRBV20-1 and TRBJ1-5; D remains ambiguous. Germline values: CDR1 DFQATT, CDR2 SNEGSKA (reference sequence). This CDR3 contains 11 residues. V lost 3 bases to trimming and J lost 10 bases, with 10 bases between them. CDR3 bases: TGCAGTGCTAGGTCGGCAGGACCCCAGCATTTT. This encodes CSARSAGPQHF.

This chain connects TRBV19 to TRBJ2-1, with 10 bases aligning to TRBD2. This CDR3 region has 17 residues. Germline V gene data show CDR1 as LNHDA and CDR2 as SQIVND (reference sequence). The V and J ends lost 3 bases and 6 bases, in that order; junction bases with no gene match: 11. The CDR3 DNA sequence: TGTGCCAGTAGTATTGTGGCTAGCGGGAGCGGGTCCAATGAGCAGTTCTTC. Amino acid sequence: CASSIVASGSGSNEQFF.

The genes are TRBV13 and TRBJ1-1, with 10 positions matching TRBD1. The CDR3 length is 15 residues. The J segment lost 3 bases and the V segment lost 5 bases, leaving 6 bases of the junction unmatched. Germline V CDR1 and CDR2: PRHDT, FYEKMQ (reference sequence). The DNA for the CDR3 is TGTGCCAGCAGCCCCGGGACAGGGGCGGACACTGAAGCTTTCTTT. Amino acids: CASSPGTGADTEAFF.

This chain connects TRBV7-9 to TRBJ2-7; D perhaps matches TRBD2 (6 bases). Germline values: CDR1 SEHNR, CDR2 FQNEAQ (reference sequence). CDR3 length equals 13 residues. V gave up 5 bases and J gave up 3 bases, with 11 bases separating them. In DNA, the CDR3 is TGTGCCAGCAGCCCAGGAGGGAACTACGAGCAGTACTTC. Its protein product is CASSPGGNYEQYF.

This clone was recorded only once. The chain links TRBV28 to TRBJ1-3; 8 nucleotides match TRBD1. The germline CDR1 and CDR2 sequences are MDHEN and SYDVKM. The trim removed 6 bases at V and 4 bases at J, leaving 8 bases unmatched. The CDR3 consists of 15 residues. CDR3 sequence (DNA): TGTGCCAGCAGGGGGGTCGGGACAGGCGGAAACACCATATATTTT. It translates to CASRGVGTGGNTIYF.

This rearrangement joins TRBV20-1 to TRBJ1-1; D is unresolved. CDR3 length: 11 amino acids. Trimming removed 4 bases at V and 2 bases at J, with 5 bases between. Germline CDR1 is DFQATT and CDR2 is SNEGSKA (reference sequence). The CDR3 reads CSATINTEAFF. The CDR3 coding sequence is TGCAGTGCTACTATTAACACTGAAGCTTTCTTT.

This chain links TRBV27 with TRBJ1-4; possible D gene TRBD1, 6 bases. Per germline, CDR1 MNHEY and CDR2 SMNVEV (reference sequence). There are 12 residues in the CDR3. The V gene lost 3 bases and the J gene lost 7 bases, with 6 bases spanning the gap. CDR3 sequence: CASSFRGEKLFF. The CDR3, as DNA: TGTGCCAGCAGTTTCAGGGGTGAAAAACTGTTTTTT.

V and J are TRBV7-6 and TRBJ1-1; TRBD1 might be the D (6 bases). The germline V and J ends were trimmed by 1 base and 5 bases, with 20 bases remaining between them. CDR3 length: 17 residues. Germline CDR1 is SGHVS and CDR2 is FNYEAQ. The DNA for the CDR3 is TGTGCCAGCAGCTTAGGACAGTGGGCAGGGCAGGGGACTGAAGCTTTCTTT. It yields the protein CASSLGQWAGQGTEAFF.

The chain links TRBV5-1 to TRBJ2-3, with TRBD2 matching over 7 bases. CDR3 length: 16 amino acids. Germline V gives CDR1 SGHRS, CDR2 YFSETQ. Unmatched junction bases numbered 10, after V lost 4 bases and J lost 2 bases. CDR3 in DNA: TGCGCCAGCAGCGTGGCGGGAGTGAGATTCACAGATACGCAGTATTTT. Protein sequence: CASSVAGVRFTDTQYF.

For the CDR3, the DNA is TGTGCCAGCAGCTTAGTACTAGCGGGTCCTAGCTCTGGGGCCAACGTCCTGACTTTC. This codes for CASSLVLAGPSSGANVLTF. V is TRBV13 and J is TRBJ2-6; 9 nucleotides match TRBD2. The CDR3 is made up of 19 amino acids. J was trimmed by 0 bases and V by 1 base; bases with no gene match: 7. The V gene's germline CDR1 is PRHDT and CDR2 FYEKMQ (reference sequence).

The V and J genes are TRBV6-5 and TRBJ2-7, with D unresolved. The germline V gene encodes CDR1 MNHEY and CDR2 SVGAGI. The CDR3 has 13 residues. Trimming pared 7 bases from V and 9 bases from J, leaving 19 bases between. CDR3 DNA: TGTGCCAGCACCCCCGATGTCTGGAGTGGGCAGTACTTC. Translating gives CASTPDVWSGQYF.

The chain links TRBV6-1 to TRBJ2-7; 7 nucleotides agree with TRBD1. Germline trimming cut 3 bases from V and 2 bases from J; bases unmatched to any gene: 13. The CDR3 sequence is 17 residues long. Germline-derived CDR1 and CDR2 are MNHNS and SASEGT. CDR3 coding DNA: TGTGCCAGCAGTGAGCTGCCGGTCCGACAGGGCGCCTACGAGCAGTACTTC. This sequence encodes CASSELPVRQGAYEQYF.

This clone was seen once. The chain uses TRBV19 and TRBJ2-7; 10 nucleotides line up with TRBD1. Germline V lookup: CDR1 LNHDA, CDR2 SQIVND (reference sequence). The CDR3 extends over 16 amino acids. The V segment lost 6 bases and the J segment 2 bases; nucleotides outside the gene matches: 10. The CDR3 sequence is CASSPGQGFSTYEQYF. CDR3 in DNA: TGTGCCAGTAGCCCGGGACAGGGGTTTTCGACCTACGAGCAGTACTTC.

Here the CDR3 DNA reads TGTGCCAGCAGTGATGTCAGCGGGAGTGTCACAGATACGCAGTATTTT. Protein sequence: CASSDVSGSVTDTQYF. The chain links TRBV6-1 to TRBJ2-3; 8 nucleotides match TRBD2. The CDR3 totals 16 residues. CDR1 is MNHNS and CDR2 is SASEGT in the germline V gene. V gave up 3 bases and J gave up 2 bases; unmatched junction bases: 7.

The rearrangement uses TRBV9 and TRBJ2-1; no clear D. The CDR3 length is 19 residues. Trimming pared 9 bases from V and 2 bases from J, leaving 30 bases between. Germline CDR1 SGDLS, CDR2 YYNGEE. The CDR3 region is CATVNLPTLTPSPYNEQFF. The CDR3 nucleotides read TGTGCCACGGTAAATCTACCCACTCTTACTCCTTCCCCCTACAATGAGCAGTTCTTC.

The rearrangement joins TRBV14 to TRBJ2-5, with TRBD2 matching 7 bases. The ends lost 0 bases at V and 5 bases at J; junction bases unmatched: 12. CDR3 length equals 17 residues. From germline, CDR1 is SGHDN and CDR2 FVKESK. DNA for the CDR3: TGTGCCAGCAGCCAAGATGTTGGGGGAGGGACCCGGGAGACCCAGTACTTC. It translates to CASSQDVGGGTRETQYF.

The chain joins TRBV5-1 to TRBJ1-3, with 7 bases that match TRBD1. V trimming: 2 bases; J trimming: 0 bases; junction bases outside the gene matches: 8. From germline, CDR1 is SGHRS and CDR2 YFSETQ. This CDR3 region has 17 residues. CDR3 DNA: TGCGCCAGCAGCTTCTTAGGACAGGATCCCTCTGGAAACACCATATATTTT. It is translated as CASSFLGQDPSGNTIYF. The entire variable domain, with the rest obtained from reference TRBV5-1 and TRBJ1-3, is as follows: KAGVTQTPRYLIKTRGQQVTLSCSPISGHRSVSWYQQTPGQGLQFLFEYFSETQRNKGNFPGRFSGRQFSNSRSEMNVSTLELGDSALYLCASSFLGQDPSGNTIYFGEGSWLTVV.

This chain joins TRBV28 and TRBJ2-7; 8 bases agree with TRBD2. Germline CDR1 reads MDHEN; CDR2 reads SYDVKM. Trimming cost V 3 bases and J 0 bases; bases outside gene matches: 4. The CDR3 contains 15 residues. In nucleotides, the CDR3 is TGTGCCAGCAGTTTGACAAGCGGGAGCTCCTACGAGCAGTACTTC. It translates to CASSLTSGSSYEQYF.

This chain uses TRBV27 with TRBJ1-1, with TRBD1 as a possible D gene (5 bases). Germline CDR1 is MNHEY and CDR2 is SMNVEV (reference sequence). The ends were cut back, 6 bases at V and 3 bases at J, with 17 bases in the middle. The CDR3 extends over 15 amino acids. The CDR3 spells CASSLAGGVDTEAFF. DNA of the CDR3: TGTGCCAGCAGCCTCGCTGGGGGGGTGGACACTGAAGCTTTCTTT.

This chain joins TRBV27 and TRBJ2-7; 7 nucleotides agree with TRBD2. This CDR3 contains 15 residues. CDR1 and CDR2 from the germline V gene are MNHEY and SMNVEV (reference sequence). V dropped 0 bases and J dropped 1; count of bases not matched to a gene: 3. This CDR3 reads CASSLSTGGSYEQYF. In DNA form, the CDR3 reads TGTGCCAGCAGTTTATCTACGGGGGGTTCCTACGAGCAGTACTTC.

The chain joins TRBV11-2 to TRBJ2-1, with 7 nucleotides matching TRBD2. The V gene end was trimmed by 1 base and the J gene end by 9 bases; junction bases not matched to a gene: 9. The CDR3 has 15 amino acids. The germline gives CDR1 SGHAT, CDR2 FQNNGV. CDR3: CASSLGRGGRGEQFF. The CDR3, as DNA: TGTGCCAGCAGCTTAGGTCGTGGCGGGAGAGGTGAGCAGTTCTTC.

The chain uses TRBV6-1 and TRBJ2-1; possibly TRBD2 for D (6 bases). Trimming pared 6 bases from V and 10 bases from J, leaving 13 bases between. The CDR3 spans 12 residues. Germline lookup yields CDR1 MNHNS and CDR2 SASEGT. The CDR3 here is CASRQTGLEQFF. The CDR3 coding sequence is TGTGCCAGCAGGCAAACCGGACTAGAGCAGTTCTTC.

The chain uses TRBV5-5 and TRBJ2-1; TRBD2 agrees at 7 bases. V trimming: 3 bases; J trimming: 9 bases; junction bases outside the gene matches: 15. CDR1 SGHKS and CDR2 YYEKEE come from the germline V gene (reference sequence). There are 16 residues in the CDR3. CDR3 loop: CASSSLSGVGTGEQFF. The CDR3 region has the DNA TGTGCCAGCAGCTCCCTCAGCGGGGTAGGGACTGGTGAGCAGTTCTTC. Variable domain in full (rest from reference TRBV5-5 and TRBJ2-1): DAGVTQSPTHLIKTRGQQVTLRCSPISGHKSVSWYQQVLGQGPQFIFQYYEKEERGRGNFPDRFSARQFPNYSSELNVNALLLGDSALYLCASSSLSGVGTGEQFFGPGTRLTVL.

The J gene is TRBJ2-7, the V gene TRBV4-3; a weak D match, TRBD2 (5 bases). The CDR3 runs 15 residues. In germline, CDR1 is LGHNA, CDR2 YSLEER. Trimming shortened V by 1 base and J by 1 base, and 11 bases separated the two germline ends. The CDR3 bases are TGCGCCAGCAGCCAAGGAGCAGCGGCTTCCTACGAGCAGTACTTC. Protein sequence: CASSQGAAASYEQYF.

The V call is TRBV9, the J call TRBJ2-5; D call uncertain. There are 16 residues in the CDR3. The germline CDR1 and CDR2 sequences are SGDLS and YYNGEE. V dropped 0 bases and J dropped 1 base, with 13 bases sitting between them. The DNA of the CDR3 is TGTGCCAGCAGCGTAGGGGCAGCTTTCTCCCAAGAGACCCAGTACTTC. This gives the protein CASSVGAAFSQETQYF.

This clone was seen a few times. V and J are TRBV6-6 and TRBJ1-2, with 9 bases that match TRBD1. Germline V CDR1 and CDR2: MNHNY, SVGAGI (reference sequence). This CDR3 has 15 residues. V trimming: 6 bases; J trimming: 2 bases; junction bases outside the gene matches: 7. The CDR3 spells CASRGPTGGNYGYTF. Here the CDR3 DNA reads TGTGCCAGCAGGGGACCGACAGGGGGGAACTATGGCTACACCTTC.

The chain recombines TRBV15 with TRBJ2-7; D possibly corresponds to TRBD2 (6 bases). The CDR3 has 17 amino acids. Trimming stripped 0 bases from V and 0 bases from J, with 15 bases between. The germline CDR1 and CDR2 sequences are LNHNV and YYDKDF (reference sequence). Here the CDR3 DNA reads TGTGCCACCAGCAGAGACAAGTTTGAAGCGGGCTCCTACGAGCAGTACTTC. This gives the protein CATSRDKFEAGSYEQYF.

Here the CDR3 reads CASTIRGETQYF. CDR3 in DNA: TGTGCCAGCACCATCAGGGGAGAGACCCAGTACTTC. The chain carries TRBV28 and TRBJ2-5; tentative D call: TRBD1 (6 bases). With 7 bases removed from V and 4 bases from J, the gap between germline ends came to 10 bases. The CDR3 contains 12 residues. CDR1 is MDHEN, CDR2 SYDVKM, per germline.

The V gene is TRBV6-6, the J gene TRBJ1-1; TRBD1 might be the D (6 bases). The CDR3 runs 16 residues. Per the germline V gene, CDR1 is MNHNY and CDR2 is SVGAGI (reference sequence). Trimming pared 6 bases from V and 2 bases from J, leaving 19 bases between. CDR3 coding DNA: TGTGCCAGCAGCTTTGACAGGCCACCGTTTAACACTGAAGCTTTCTTT. Translation gives CASSFDRPPFNTEAFF.

The rearrangement links TRBV7-2 to TRBJ2-7; 12 positions match TRBD2. After removal of 5 bases from V and 5 bases from J, the junction contained 7 bases not matched to a gene. The germline CDR1 and CDR2 sequences are SGHTA and FQGNSA. The CDR3 runs to 15 residues. As DNA, the CDR3 is TGTGCCAGCAGCCCCAGACTAGCGGGAGAACACGAGCAGTACTTC. It codes for CASSPRLAGEHEQYF.

The genes are TRBV29-1 and TRBJ2-2; a weak D match, TRBD2 (6 bases). The germline CDR1 and CDR2 sequences are SQVTM and ANQGSEA. V was cut by 5 bases and J by 1 base, with 11 bases left in between. The CDR3 is 14 amino acids. This CDR3 is CSVRAGWNTGELFF. In nucleotides, the CDR3 is TGCAGCGTTCGGGCGGGATGGAACACCGGGGAGCTGTTTTTT.